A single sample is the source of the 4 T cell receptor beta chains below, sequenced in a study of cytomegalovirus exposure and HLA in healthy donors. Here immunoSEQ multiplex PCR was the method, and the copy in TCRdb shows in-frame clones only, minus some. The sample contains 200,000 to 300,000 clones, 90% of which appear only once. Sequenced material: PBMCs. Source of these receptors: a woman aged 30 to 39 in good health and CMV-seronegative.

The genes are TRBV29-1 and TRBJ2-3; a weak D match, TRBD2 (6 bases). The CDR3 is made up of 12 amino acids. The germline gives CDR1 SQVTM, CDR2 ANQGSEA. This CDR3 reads CVSGTSTDTQYF. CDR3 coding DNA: TGCGTGTCCGGGACTAGCACAGATACGCAGTATTTT.

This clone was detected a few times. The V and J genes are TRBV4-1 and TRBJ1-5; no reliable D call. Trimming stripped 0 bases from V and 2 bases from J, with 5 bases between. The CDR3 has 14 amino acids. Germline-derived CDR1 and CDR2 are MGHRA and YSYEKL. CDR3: CASSQEGGNQPQHF. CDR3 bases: TGCGCCAGCAGCCAAGAAGGAGGCAATCAGCCCCAGCATTTT.

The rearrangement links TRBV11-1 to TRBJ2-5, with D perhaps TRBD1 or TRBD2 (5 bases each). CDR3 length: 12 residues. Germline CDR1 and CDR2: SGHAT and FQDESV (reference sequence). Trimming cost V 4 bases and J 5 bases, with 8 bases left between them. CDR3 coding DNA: TGTGCCAGCAGCTCTGAGGGGGAGACCCAGTACTTC. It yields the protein CASSSEGETQYF.

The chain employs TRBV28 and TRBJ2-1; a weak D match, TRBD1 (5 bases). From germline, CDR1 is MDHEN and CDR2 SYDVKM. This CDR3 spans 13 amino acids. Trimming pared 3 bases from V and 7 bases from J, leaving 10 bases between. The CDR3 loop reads CASSFPQGNEQFF. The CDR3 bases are TGTGCCAGCAGTTTCCCCCAGGGAAATGAGCAGTTCTTC.